Given below is one TCR beta chain in context. What it binds is not known. Using constant-segment primers, 5'RACE produced TCR alpha and TCR beta cDNA libraries carrying sample barcodes and UMIs. TCRdb recomputed calls from the 5' RACE reads with MiXCR, one row per CDR3 protein. Of about 560,000 distinct CDR3 sequences detected, less than 25% appear once; the ten largest clones hold roughly 8.1%. Trimming shortened V by 6 bases and J by 8 bases, and 18 bases separated the two germline ends. Germline V gives CDR1 SGHRS, CDR2 YFSETQ. CDR3 length: 15 residues. The data belong to a study of T-cell memory formation after mild COVID-19. Across the study: Largely donor-specific TCR clusters were found.

Regarding the study as a whole: The authors left the SARS-CoV-2 specificity of second-wave clones peaking on day 37 unconfirmed.

The clonotype originates from an adult woman who had mild COVID-19 (a few samples of this study predate the infection). Cell type and time point are not known. Sequenced input: PBMCs or a T cell subset sorted from them (not recorded which). The chain employs TRBV5-1 and TRBJ1-6; possibly TRBD1 for D (5 bases). In DNA, the CDR3 is TGCGCCAGCACCCTGTTTCGGGGCCGTGATTCACCCCTCCACTTT. Translation: CASTLFRGRDSPLHF.